This TCR beta chain comes out of a study of blood T cell repertoires in COVID-19. CDR3 size: 16 residues. Germline CDR1 reads ENHRY; CDR2 reads SYGVKD. V was trimmed by 6 bases and J by 5 bases, leaving 23 bases between them. Produced via immunoSEQ multiplex PCR; TCRdb's table is partial and in-frame only. Found here are tens of thousands of clones, around 69% of them singletons; the top ten hold roughly 15%. This clone has only one observation. The rearrangement uses TRBV10-3 and TRBJ2-7, with D perhaps matching TRBD1 (6 bases). Sequencing used peripheral blood. The clonotype originates from a man aged 70 or older with active or convalescent COVID-19. The DNA of the CDR3 is TGTGCCATCAGGAGTCGGACACAGGGTGGAAAGGACGAGCAGTACTTC. This codes for CAIRSRTQGGKDEQYF.